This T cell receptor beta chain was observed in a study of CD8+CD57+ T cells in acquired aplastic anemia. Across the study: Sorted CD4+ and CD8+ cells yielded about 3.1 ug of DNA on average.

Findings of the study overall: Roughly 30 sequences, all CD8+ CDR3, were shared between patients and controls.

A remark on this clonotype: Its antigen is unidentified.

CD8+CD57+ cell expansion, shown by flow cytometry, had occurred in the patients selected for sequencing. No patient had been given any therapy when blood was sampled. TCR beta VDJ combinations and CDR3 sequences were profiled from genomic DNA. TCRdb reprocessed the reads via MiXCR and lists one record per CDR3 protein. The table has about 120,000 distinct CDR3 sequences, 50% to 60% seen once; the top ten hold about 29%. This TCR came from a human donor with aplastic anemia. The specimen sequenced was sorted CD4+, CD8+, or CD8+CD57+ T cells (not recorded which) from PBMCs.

The CDR3 loop reads CASSDGGTDYEQYF. CDR3 in DNA: TGTGCCAGCAGTGACGGGGGGACCGACTACGAGCAGTACTTC. The genes are TRBV6-4 and TRBJ2-7, with a tentative D call TRBD2 (6 bases). This CDR3 has 14 residues. V was trimmed by 2 bases and J by 3 bases, leaving 11 bases between them. Germline assignment: CDR1 MRHNA and CDR2 SNTAGT.